This T cell receptor (beta chain) was sequenced for a study of blood T cell repertoires in COVID-19. Study summary: The United States, Italy and Spain supplied acute and convalescent COVID-19 samples. PBMCs, B-cell-depleted T cells, or T cells were the source of the cDNA or gDNA that made up the material.

Per the original methods: Amplification of reference gene primers provided the estimated nucleated cell counts. Only in-frame clones appear in the TCRdb table, and some are missing; sequencing was by immunoSEQ multiplex PCR. The V and J calls and clone size are taken from that table; D and trimming were inferred from the DNA. The sample shows more than 140,000 clones, about 83% of them seen only once. Germline assignment: CDR1 LGHDT and CDR2 YNNKEL (reference sequence). CDR3 length: 14 residues. Trimming stripped 3 bases from V and 0 bases from J, with 7 bases between. The chain combines TRBV3-1 (or the pseudogene TRBV3-2) with TRBJ2-3; D unresolved. This clonotype originated in a human donor in a cohort sampled during active COVID-19. The sample was peripheral blood. The CDR3, as DNA: TGTGCCAGCAGCCAGCAGTTTAGCACAGATACGCAGTATTTT. This codes for CASSQQFSTDTQYF.